These 3 T cell receptor beta chains were sequenced from one sample in a study of blood T cell repertoires in COVID-19. TCRdb's copy holds only in-frame clones and misses some; the assay was immunoSEQ multiplex PCR. The table has 95,000 to 110,000 clones, more than 80% seen once. Sequences were obtained from peripheral blood. The receptor source for this set is a woman in her sixties with acute or convalescent COVID-19.

The chain carries TRBV9 and TRBJ2-1; 13 bases align to TRBD2. The CDR3 extends over 17 amino acids. CDR1 and CDR2 (germline): SGDLS, YYNGEE. Unmatched junction bases numbered 9, after V lost 9 bases and J lost 0 bases. The CDR3 here is CAIGTSGIRSSYNEQFF. The CDR3 bases are TGTGCCATCGGGACTAGCGGGATAAGGAGCTCCTACAATGAGCAGTTCTTC.

The chain recombines TRBV6-1 with TRBJ1-5; a weak D match, TRBD1 (5 bases). This CDR3 spans 14 amino acids. Trimming cost V 2 bases and J 6 bases, with 11 bases left between them. Germline V gene lookup returns CDR1 MNHNS and CDR2 SASEGT. The CDR3 protein is CASSELWGVQPQHF. The DNA for the CDR3 is TGTGCCAGCAGTGAACTGTGGGGCGTTCAGCCCCAGCATTTT.

This sequence joins TRBV28 and TRBJ1-5; D not resolved. V shed 8 bases and J shed 3 bases, with 17 bases lying between them. This CDR3 is 15 amino acids long. Germline CDR1 is MDHEN and CDR2 is SYDVKM. CDR3 loop: CASSSARVFNQPQHF. CDR3 sequence (DNA): TGTGCCAGCTCCTCCGCTCGGGTCTTCAATCAGCCCCAGCATTTT.